This T cell receptor beta chain was sequenced for a study of cytomegalovirus exposure and HLA in healthy donors. Study observations and caveats: The study dropped some indistinguishable V segments, TRBV6-2 and TRBV6-3 among them. Most TCR sequences showed up rarely, but some public TCRs showed up in many donors. A prior analysis recorded that most TCR beta V segments were productive about 87% or about 30% of the time. The number of N-insertions in an Asian-associated ancestry cluster was reportedly below the 666-donor mean in a later analysis.

Points on this clone: Antigen unknown.

The PCR used 60 Vbeta and 13 Jbeta primers. Only in-frame clones appear in the TCRdb table, and some are missing; sequencing was by immunoSEQ multiplex PCR. The sample contains some 150,000 clones, around 78% of which appear only once. V was cut by 4 bases and J by 7 bases, with 19 bases left in between. This CDR3 spans 16 amino acids. CDR1 is SEHNR and CDR2 is FQNEAQ in the germline V gene (reference sequence). The source of this sequence is a female donor in good health and CMV-seropositive. Sequencing input: PBMCs. This chain joins TRBV7-9 and TRBJ2-2; no clear D gene. The CDR3 sequence is CASSSRQTNPYGELFF. The CDR3 DNA reads TGTGCCAGCAGCTCCCGACAAACCAACCCTTACGGGGAGCTGTTTTTT.